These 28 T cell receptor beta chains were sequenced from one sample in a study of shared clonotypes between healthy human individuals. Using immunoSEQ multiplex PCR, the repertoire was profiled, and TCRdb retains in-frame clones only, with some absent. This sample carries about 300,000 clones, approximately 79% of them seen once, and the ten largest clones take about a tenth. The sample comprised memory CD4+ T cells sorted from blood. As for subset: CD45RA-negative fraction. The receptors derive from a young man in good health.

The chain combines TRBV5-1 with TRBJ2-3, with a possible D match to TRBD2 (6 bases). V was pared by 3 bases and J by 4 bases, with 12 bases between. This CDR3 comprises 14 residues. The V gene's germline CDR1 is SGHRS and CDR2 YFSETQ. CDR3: CASSSAGRADTQYF. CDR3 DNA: TGCGCCAGCAGCTCGGCGGGAAGGGCAGATACGCAGTATTTT. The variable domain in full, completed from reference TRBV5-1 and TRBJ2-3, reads KAGVTQTPRYLIKTRGQQVTLSCSPISGHRSVSWYQQTPGQGLQFLFEYFSETQRNKGNFPGRFSGRQFSNSRSEMNVSTLELGDSALYLCASSSAGRADTQYFGPGTRLTVL.

CDR3 sequence (DNA): TGTGCCAGCAGCTTATCGGCATCGGGAGCCGGATTAGGCAATGAGCAGTTCTTC. Amino acid sequence: CASSLSASGAGLGNEQFF. The V call is TRBV11-2, the J call TRBJ2-1; TRBD2 might be the D (6 bases). V dropped 2 bases and J dropped 6 bases, with 23 bases sitting between them. The CDR3 runs 18 residues. Germline V gene lookup returns CDR1 SGHAT and CDR2 FQNNGV.

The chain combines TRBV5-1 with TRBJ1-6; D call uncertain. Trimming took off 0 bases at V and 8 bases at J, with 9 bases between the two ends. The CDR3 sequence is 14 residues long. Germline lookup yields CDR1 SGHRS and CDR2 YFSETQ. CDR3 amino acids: CASSLGTADSPLHF. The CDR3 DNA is TGCGCCAGCAGCTTGGGGACGGCAGATTCACCCCTCCACTTT.

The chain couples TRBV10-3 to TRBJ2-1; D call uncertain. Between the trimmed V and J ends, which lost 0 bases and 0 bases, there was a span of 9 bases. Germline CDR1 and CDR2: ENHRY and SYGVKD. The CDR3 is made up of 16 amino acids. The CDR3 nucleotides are TGTGCCATCAGTGAGTCTCTGCCTAGCTCCTACAATGAGCAGTTCTTC. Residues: CAISESLPSSYNEQFF.

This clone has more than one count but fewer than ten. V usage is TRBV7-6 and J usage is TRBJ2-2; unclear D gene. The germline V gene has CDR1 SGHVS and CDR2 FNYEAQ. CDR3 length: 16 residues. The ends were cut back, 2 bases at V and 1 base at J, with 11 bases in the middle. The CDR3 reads CASSLFARRNTGELFF. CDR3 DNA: TGTGCCAGCAGCTTATTCGCTAGGAGGAACACCGGGGAGCTGTTTTTT.

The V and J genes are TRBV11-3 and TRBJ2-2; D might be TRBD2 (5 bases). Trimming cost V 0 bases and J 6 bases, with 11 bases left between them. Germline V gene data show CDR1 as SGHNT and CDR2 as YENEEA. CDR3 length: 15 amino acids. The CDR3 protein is CASSLDQRGSGELFF. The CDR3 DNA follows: TGTGCCAGCAGCTTAGATCAACGAGGGTCCGGGGAGCTGTTTTTT.

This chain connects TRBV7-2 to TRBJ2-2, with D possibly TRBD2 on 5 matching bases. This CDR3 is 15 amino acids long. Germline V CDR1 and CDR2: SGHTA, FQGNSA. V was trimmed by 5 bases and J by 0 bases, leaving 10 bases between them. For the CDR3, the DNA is TGTGCCAGCAGCCCAAGGGAGTCGAACACCGGGGAGCTGTTTTTT. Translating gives CASSPRESNTGELFF.

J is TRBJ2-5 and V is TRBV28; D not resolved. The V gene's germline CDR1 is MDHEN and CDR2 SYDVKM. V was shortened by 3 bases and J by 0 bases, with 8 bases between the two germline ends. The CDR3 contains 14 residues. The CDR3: CASSFIWNQETQYF. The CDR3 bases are TGTGCCAGCAGTTTCATCTGGAACCAAGAGACCCAGTACTTC.

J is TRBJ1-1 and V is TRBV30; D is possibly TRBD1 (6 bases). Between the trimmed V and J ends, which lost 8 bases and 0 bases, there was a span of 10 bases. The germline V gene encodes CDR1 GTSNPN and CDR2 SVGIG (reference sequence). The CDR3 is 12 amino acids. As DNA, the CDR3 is TGTGCCAGGGGGAGGATGAACACTGAAGCTTTCTTT. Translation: CARGRMNTEAFF.

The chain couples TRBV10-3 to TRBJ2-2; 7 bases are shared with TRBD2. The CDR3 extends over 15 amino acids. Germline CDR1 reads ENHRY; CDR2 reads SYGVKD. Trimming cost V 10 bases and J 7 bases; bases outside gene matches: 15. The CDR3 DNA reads TGTGCCAACGCCGCAAGCGGGAAGTCAGGCGGGGAGCTGTTTTTT. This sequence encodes CANAASGKSGGELFF.

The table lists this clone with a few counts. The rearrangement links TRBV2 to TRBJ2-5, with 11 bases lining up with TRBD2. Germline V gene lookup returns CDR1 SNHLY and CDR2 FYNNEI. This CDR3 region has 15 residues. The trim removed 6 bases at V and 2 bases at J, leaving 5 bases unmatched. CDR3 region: CASRPGTSGQETQYF. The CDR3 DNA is TGTGCCAGCAGACCCGGGACTAGCGGACAAGAGACCCAGTACTTC.

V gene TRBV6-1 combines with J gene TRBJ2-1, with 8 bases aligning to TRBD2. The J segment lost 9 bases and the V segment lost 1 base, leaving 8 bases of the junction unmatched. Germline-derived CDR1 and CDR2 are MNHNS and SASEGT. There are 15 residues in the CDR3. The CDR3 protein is CASSEGSGGLTEQFF. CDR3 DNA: TGTGCCAGCAGTGAAGGGTCGGGAGGGCTCACTGAGCAGTTCTTC.

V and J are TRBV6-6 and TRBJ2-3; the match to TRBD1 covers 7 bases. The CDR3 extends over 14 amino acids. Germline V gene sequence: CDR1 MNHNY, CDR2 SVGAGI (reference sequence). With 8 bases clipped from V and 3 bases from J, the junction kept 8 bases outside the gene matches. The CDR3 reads CASRDRRSTDTQYF. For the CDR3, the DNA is TGTGCCAGCCGGGACAGACGCTCAACAGATACGCAGTATTTT.

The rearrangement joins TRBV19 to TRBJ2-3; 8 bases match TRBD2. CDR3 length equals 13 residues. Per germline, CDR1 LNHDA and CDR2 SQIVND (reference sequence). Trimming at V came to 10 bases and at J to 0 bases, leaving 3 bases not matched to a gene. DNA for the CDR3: TGTGCCACCTCTAGCGGGAGCACAGATACGCAGTATTTT. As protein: CATSSGSTDTQYF.

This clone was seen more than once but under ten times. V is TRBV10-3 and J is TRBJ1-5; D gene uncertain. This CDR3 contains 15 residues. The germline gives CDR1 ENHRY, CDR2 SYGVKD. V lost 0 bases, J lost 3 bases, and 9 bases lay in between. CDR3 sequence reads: CAISESAGSNQPQHF. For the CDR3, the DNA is TGTGCCATCAGTGAGTCCGCGGGGTCCAATCAGCCCCAGCATTTT.

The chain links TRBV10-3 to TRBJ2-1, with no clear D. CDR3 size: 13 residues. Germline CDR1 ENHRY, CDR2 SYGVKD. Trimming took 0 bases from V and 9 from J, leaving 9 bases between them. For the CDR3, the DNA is TGTGCCATCAGTGAGTCGAGTGGGCTTGAGCAGTTCTTC. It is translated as CAISESSGLEQFF.

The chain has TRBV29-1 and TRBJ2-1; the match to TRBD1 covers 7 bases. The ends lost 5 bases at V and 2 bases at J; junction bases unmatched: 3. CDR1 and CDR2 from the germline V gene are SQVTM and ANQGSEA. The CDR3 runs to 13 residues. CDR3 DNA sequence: TGCAGCGTTTTGACAGGGACCTACAATGAGCAGTTCTTC. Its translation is CSVLTGTYNEQFF.

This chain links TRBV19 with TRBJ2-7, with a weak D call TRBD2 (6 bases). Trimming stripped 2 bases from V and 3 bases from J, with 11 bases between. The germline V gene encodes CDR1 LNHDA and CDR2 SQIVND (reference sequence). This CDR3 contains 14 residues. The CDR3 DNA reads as TGTGCCAGTAGTATATCCGGGGGAGGCTACGAGCAGTACTTC. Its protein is CASSISGGGYEQYF. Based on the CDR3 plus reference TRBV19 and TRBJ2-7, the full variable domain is DGGITQSPKYLFRKEGQNVTLSCEQNLNHDAMYWYRQDPGQGLRLIYYSQIVNDFQKGDIAEGYSVSREKKESFPLTVTSAQKNPTAFYLCASSISGGGYEQYFGPGTRLTVT.

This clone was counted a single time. The CDR3 spells CASSGLTVIKNIQYF. In DNA, the CDR3 is TGTGCCAGCAGTGGATTGACAGTCATCAAAAACATTCAGTACTTC. V usage is TRBV6-1 and J usage is TRBJ2-4, with D perhaps TRBD1 (5 bases). The V gene's germline CDR1 is MNHNS and CDR2 SASEGT. The CDR3 is 15 residues long. Between the trimmed V and J ends, which lost 4 bases and 3 bases, there was a span of 13 bases.

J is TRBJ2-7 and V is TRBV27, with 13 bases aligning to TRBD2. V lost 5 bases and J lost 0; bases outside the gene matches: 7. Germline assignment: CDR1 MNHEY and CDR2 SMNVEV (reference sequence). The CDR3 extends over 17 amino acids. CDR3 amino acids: CASSHRLAGGPSYEQYF. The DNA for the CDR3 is TGTGCCAGCAGTCACCGACTAGCGGGAGGACCCTCCTACGAGCAGTACTTC.

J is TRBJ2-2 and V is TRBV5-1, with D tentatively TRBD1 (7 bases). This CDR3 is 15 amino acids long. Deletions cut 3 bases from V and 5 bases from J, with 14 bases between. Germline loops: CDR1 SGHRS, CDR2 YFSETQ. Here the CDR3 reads CASSSSQGGTGELFF. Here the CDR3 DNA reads TGCGCCAGCAGCTCCTCCCAGGGGGGTACCGGGGAGCTGTTTTTT. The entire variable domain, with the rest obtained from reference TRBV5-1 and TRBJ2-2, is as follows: KAGVTQTPRYLIKTRGQQVTLSCSPISGHRSVSWYQQTPGQGLQFLFEYFSETQRNKGNFPGRFSGRQFSNSRSEMNVSTLELGDSALYLCASSSSQGGTGELFFGEGSRLTVL.

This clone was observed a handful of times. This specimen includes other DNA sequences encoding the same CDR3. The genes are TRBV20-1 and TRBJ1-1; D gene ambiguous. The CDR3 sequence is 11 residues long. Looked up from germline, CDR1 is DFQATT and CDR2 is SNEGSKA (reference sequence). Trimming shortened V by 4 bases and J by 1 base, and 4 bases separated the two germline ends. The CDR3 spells CSANGNTEAFF. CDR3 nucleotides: TGCAGTGCTAACGGGAACACTGAAGCTTTCTTT.

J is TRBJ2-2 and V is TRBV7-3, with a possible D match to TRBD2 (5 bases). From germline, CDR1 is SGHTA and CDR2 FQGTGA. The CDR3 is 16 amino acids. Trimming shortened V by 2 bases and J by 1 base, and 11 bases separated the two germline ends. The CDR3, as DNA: TGTGCCAGCAGCTTATTAGATCGGGGGAACACCGGGGAGCTGTTTTTT. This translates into CASSLLDRGNTGELFF.

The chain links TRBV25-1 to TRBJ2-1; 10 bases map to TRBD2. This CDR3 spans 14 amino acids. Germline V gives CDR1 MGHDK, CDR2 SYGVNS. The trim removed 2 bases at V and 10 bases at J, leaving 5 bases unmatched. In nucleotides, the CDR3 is TGTGCCAGCAGTGAACTAGCGGGAGTTGGGGAGCAGTTCTTC. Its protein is CASSELAGVGEQFF. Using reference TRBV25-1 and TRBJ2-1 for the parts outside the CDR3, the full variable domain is EADIYQTPRYLVIGTGKKITLECSQTMGHDKMYWYQQDPGMELHLIHYSYGVNSTEKGDLSSESTVSRIRTEHFPLTLESARPSHTSQYLCASSELAGVGEQFFGPGTRLTVL.

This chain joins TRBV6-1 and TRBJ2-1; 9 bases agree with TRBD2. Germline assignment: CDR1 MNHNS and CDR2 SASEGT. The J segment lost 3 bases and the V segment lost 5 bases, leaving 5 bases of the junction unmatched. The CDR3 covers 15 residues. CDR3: CASSLSGRSYNEQFF. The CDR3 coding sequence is TGTGCCAGCAGTCTTAGCGGGAGAAGCTACAATGAGCAGTTCTTC.

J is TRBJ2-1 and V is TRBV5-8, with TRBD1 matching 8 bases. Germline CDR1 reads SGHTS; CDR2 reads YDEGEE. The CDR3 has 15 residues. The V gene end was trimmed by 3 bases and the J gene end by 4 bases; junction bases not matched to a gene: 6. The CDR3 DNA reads TGTGCCAGCAGCTCCGGGACAGGATTTTACAATGAGCAGTTCTTC. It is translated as CASSSGTGFYNEQFF.

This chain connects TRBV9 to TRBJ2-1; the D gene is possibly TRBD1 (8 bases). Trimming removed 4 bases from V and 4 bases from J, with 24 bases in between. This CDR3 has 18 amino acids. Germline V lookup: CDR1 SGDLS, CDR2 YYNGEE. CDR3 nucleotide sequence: TGTGCCAGCAGCAAAGTAGCAGGGAGGGACAGGAAATACAATGAGCAGTTCTTC. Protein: CASSKVAGRDRKYNEQFF. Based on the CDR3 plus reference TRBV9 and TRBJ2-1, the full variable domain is DSGVTQTPKHLITATGQRVTLRCSPRSGDLSVYWYQQSLDQGLQFLIQYYNGEERAKGNILERFSAQQFPDLHSELNLSSLELGDSALYFCASSKVAGRDRKYNEQFFGPGTRLTVL.

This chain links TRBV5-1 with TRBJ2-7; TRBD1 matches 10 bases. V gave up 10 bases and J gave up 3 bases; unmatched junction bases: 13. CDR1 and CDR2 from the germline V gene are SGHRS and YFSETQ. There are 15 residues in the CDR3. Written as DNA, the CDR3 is TGCGCCTCTAAAGAGACAGGGGGCTTAGGCTACGAGCAGTACTTC. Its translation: CASKETGGLGYEQYF.